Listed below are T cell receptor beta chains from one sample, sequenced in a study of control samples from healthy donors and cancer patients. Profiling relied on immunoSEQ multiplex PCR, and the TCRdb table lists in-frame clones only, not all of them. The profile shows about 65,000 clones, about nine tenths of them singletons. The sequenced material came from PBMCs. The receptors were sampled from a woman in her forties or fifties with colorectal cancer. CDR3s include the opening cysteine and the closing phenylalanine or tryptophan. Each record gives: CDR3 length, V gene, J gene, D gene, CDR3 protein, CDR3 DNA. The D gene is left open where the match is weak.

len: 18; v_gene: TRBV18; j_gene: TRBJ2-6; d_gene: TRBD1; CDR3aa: CASSLYGQGTSGANVLTF; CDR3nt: TGTGCCAGCTCACTATACGGACAGGGAACTTCTGGGGCCAACGTCCTGACTTTC
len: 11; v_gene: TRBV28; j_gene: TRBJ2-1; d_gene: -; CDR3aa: CASRVLGEQFF; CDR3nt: TGTGCCAGCAGGGTTTTGGGTGAGCAGTTCTTC
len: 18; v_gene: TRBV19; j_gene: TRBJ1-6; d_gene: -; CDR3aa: CASTDPGDPSSYNSPLHF; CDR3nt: TGTGCCAGTACCGATCCTGGTGACCCGAGCTCCTATAATTCACCCCTCCACTTT
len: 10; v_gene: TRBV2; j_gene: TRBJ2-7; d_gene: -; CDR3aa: CASAILEQYF; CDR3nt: TGTGCTAGCGCGATTCTGGAGCAGTACTTC
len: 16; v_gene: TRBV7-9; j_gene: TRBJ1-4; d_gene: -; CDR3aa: CASSLAAPGGHEKLFF; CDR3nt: TGTGCCAGCAGCTTAGCGGCCCCCGGGGGCCATGAAAAACTGTTTTTT
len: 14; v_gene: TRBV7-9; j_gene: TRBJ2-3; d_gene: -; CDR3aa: CASSPLTSTDTQYF; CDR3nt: TGTGCCAGCAGCCCACTAACATCCACAGATACGCAGTATTTT
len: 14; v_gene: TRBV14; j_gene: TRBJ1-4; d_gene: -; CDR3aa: CASSQDAFGEKLFF; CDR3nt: TGTGCCAGCAGCCAAGATGCATTCGGTGAAAAACTGTTTTTT
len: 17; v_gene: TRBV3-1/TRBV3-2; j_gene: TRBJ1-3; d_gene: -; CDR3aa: CASSQPLASNSGNTIYF; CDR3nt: TGTGCCAGCAGCCAACCACTAGCCTCGAACTCTGGAAACACCATATATTTT
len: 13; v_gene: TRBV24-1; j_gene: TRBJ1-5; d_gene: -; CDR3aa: CATSDFSQGPQHF; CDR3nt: TGTGCCACCAGTGATTTTTCGCAGGGCCCCCAGCATTTT
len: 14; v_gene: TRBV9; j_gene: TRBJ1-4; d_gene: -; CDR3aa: CASSASPRREKLFF; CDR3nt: TGTGCCAGCAGCGCCTCCCCCCGGCGGGAAAAACTGTTTTTT
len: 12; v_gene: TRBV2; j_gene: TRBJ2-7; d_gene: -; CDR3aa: CASDRGSYEQYF; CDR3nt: TGTGCCAGCGACCGGGGGTCCTACGAGCAGTACTTC
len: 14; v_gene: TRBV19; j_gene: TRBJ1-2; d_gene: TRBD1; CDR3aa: CASSRTGANYGYTF; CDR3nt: TGTGCCAGTAGCCGGACAGGGGCGAACTATGGCTACACCTTC
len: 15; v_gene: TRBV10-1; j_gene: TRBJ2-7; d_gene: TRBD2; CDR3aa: CASSDSGKPHYEQYF; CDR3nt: TGCGCCAGCAGTGATAGCGGGAAGCCCCACTACGAGCAGTACTTC
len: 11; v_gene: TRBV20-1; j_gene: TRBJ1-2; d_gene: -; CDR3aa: CSAKPDYGYTF; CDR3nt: TGCAGTGCTAAGCCTGACTATGGCTACACCTTC
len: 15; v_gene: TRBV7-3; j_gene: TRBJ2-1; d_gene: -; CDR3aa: CASSLVPGSYNEQFF; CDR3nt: TGTGCCAGCAGCTTAGTTCCTGGGAGCTACAATGAGCAGTTCTTC
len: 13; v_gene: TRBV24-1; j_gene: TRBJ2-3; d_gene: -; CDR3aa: CATSARFTDTQYF; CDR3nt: TGTGCCACCAGTGCCAGGTTCACAGATACGCAGTATTTT